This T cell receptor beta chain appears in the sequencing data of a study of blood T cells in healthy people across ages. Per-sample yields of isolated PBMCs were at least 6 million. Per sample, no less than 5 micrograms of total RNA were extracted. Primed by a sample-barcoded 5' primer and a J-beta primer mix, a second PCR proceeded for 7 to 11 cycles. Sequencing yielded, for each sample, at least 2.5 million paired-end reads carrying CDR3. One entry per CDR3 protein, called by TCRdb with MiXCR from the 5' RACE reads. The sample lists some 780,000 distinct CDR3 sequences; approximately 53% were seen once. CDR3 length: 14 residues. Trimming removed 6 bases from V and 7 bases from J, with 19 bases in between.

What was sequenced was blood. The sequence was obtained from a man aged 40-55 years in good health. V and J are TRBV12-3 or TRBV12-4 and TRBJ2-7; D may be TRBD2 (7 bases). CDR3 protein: CASSVQGGYNEQYF. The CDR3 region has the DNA TGTGCCAGCAGCGTACAGGGAGGGTACAATGAGCAGTACTTC.